One T cell receptor (beta chain) is described in this entry. Its antigen is unknown. The record has no base qualities; no much larger clone is one base away. These data come from a study of Graves' ophthalmopathy and Graves' hyperthyroidism (dated by TCRdb to 2016 to 2019). For context, the study as a whole: Peripheral blood samples were taken at the time of initial diagnosis, before any treatment was given. The study used TCR beta repertoire signatures to distinguish Graves' ophthalmopathy from Graves' hyperthyroidism and to predict progression to ophthalmopathy. A discovery set of 100 patients (43 ophthalmopathy, about 55 stable hyperthyroidism) was enrolled to explore V-J signatures distinguishing ophthalmopathy from hyperthyroidism. Following sample collection, hyperthyroidism patients were given methimazole at a starting dose of 30 mg daily, and ophthalmopathy patients were given high-dose intravenous methylprednisolone. An independent validation cohort comprised some 19 hyperthyroidism patients and over 15 patients who later progressed from hyperthyroidism to ophthalmopathy. The 90 to 100 discovery patients were randomly divided into training and test sets at a 7:3 ratio. In total, approximately 130 blood samples were TCR-sequenced: around 42 ophthalmopathy, approximately 80 hyperthyroidism and some 17 hyperthyroidism-to-ophthalmopathy patients. In several hyperthyroidism patients, the T-cell repertoire of thyroid tissue was compared with the T-cell repertoire of blood.

TCR beta CDR3 regions were amplified from RNA transcripts for repertoire sequencing. HTBI primers and the Qiagen OneStep RT-PCR kit were used in a first-round RT-PCR, which was followed by a second-round multiplex PCR, size selection and purification. Libraries were sequenced paired-end with 100 bp reads on an Illumina HiSeq2000. The paper's processing steps were these. SOAPnuke was used to process the reads, throwing out any read that had adapters, had uncalled bases, had a mean Phred below 15, or lacked an exact constant-primer or identifier match. COPE v1.2.5 was used to merge high-quality paired reads. Clonotypes were defined as unique nucleotide sequences and were aligned to IMGT TRB V, D and J references using MiTCR v1.1. The analysis was limited to V-J combinations with a frequency above 0.0001, which together covered over 98% of repertoires. For each V-J combination, a TCR clonal expansion and chaos score was defined as the ratio of F50 clonal expansion to chaos observed in the TCRdist matrix. Welch's t-statistics and random forest were used to narrow the features down to roughly twelve V-J combinations, which were then fed into a naive Bayes classifier. The Morisita-Horn index was used to measure how similar the thyroid and blood repertoires were. TCRdb itself trimmed the public reads at Q25 with fastp, ran MiXCR and retained productive beta chains. One record per CDR3 amino acid sequence lists the most common genes and DNA. These V and J calls are TCRdb output, not the study's own analysis. This sample holds over 500,000 distinct CDR3 sequences; around a fifth were observed only once. The ten largest clones capture around 6.5% of the sample.

The investigation overall reported the following: In cross-validation, the 13-signature model distinguished ophthalmopathy from stable hyperthyroidism with 87.88% sensitivity and around 81% specificity, while in the test set the corresponding values were about 79% and 69%. Sample size was not predetermined statistically, and investigators were not blinded to group allocation. Most expanded thyroid clonotypes with frequency above 0.001 were also detected in blood, suggesting blood repertoires may reflect the thyroid immune response. In validation, the model predicted ophthalmopathy progression with 55% to 71% sensitivity and approximately 75% specificity; roughly 11 predicted patients were CT-confirmed with GO in a median of around 6 months.

Hyperthyroidism was defined as stable when no progression to ophthalmopathy occurred within 18 months of follow-up. The hyperthyroidism patients were 18 to 65 years old and newly diagnosed, with a disease duration of less than 2 months. Patients with other autoimmune diseases, uncontrolled infections, pregnancy or lactation were excluded from the study. Diagnosis was based on clinical symptoms, serum thyroxine, TRAb, thyroid ultrasound and orbital computed tomography. Using Ficoll-Paque density gradient centrifugation, PBMCs were isolated from less than 13 ml of fresh peripheral blood. Total RNA was extracted using Trizol reagent, and RNA quality was checked on an Agilent 2100 Bioanalyzer. Taken from the germline V gene, the CDR1 and CDR2 loops are SNHLY and FYNNEI. The germline ends are 10 bases apart after V is trimmed by 11 bases and J by 4 bases. The CDR3 numbers 11 residues from cysteine through phenylalanine. Here the CDR3 DNA is all that survives: 33 bases in frame from base 1.

The receptor chain draws on TRBV2 and TRBJ2-3; a tentative D call is TRBD2 (5 bases match). Input material: peripheral blood. The source of this sequence is a woman younger than 35 with stable Graves' hyperthyroidism. Some clones in this sample may be carry-over from other donors' samples. Donor details come from another sample of the same person, matched by shared clones. CDR3 reads: CAYMDSDTQYF. The DNA reads TGTGCCTATATGGACTCAGATACGCAGTATTTT. The entire variable domain, with the stretches around the CDR3 drawn from the reference TRBV2 and TRBJ2-3 proteins, is EPEVTQTPSHQVTQMGQEVILRCVPISNHLYFYWYRQILGQKVEFLVSFYNNEISEKSEIFDDQFSVERPDGSNFTLKIRSTKLEDSAMYFCAYMDSDTQYFGPGTRLTVL.